This note documents a single T cell receptor (beta chain) sequence. Its antigen has not been determined. The sample holds no much larger clone one base away, and base qualities are not on file. The data were taken from a study of shared clonotypes between healthy human individuals (dated by TCRdb to between 2020 and 2021). In the study overall: A couple of women and a few men aged 18 to 49 years were included in the cohort. Per donor, three plates each were used for CD4 naive and CD4 memory, two for CD8 naive, and one for CD8 memory. The study deeply sequenced blood TCR repertoires of several healthy adults to estimate repertoire size and the extent of clonotype sharing between individuals. To increase sequencing depth and limit assay-specific biases, different laboratories used diverse techniques to prepare libraries and sequence TCR repertoires. Per donor, leukapheresis produced somewhere between about 0.94 and 9.5 billion PBMCs. Broad study findings and their caveats: Higher generation probabilities were observed for clonotypes shared by all four sorted-subset donors than for non-shared clonotypes. Naive subsets generally had larger estimated clonotype richness than memory subsets did. Pairwise subsampling led to the expectation that sequencing depth would affect the degree of clonotype sharing among donors. Because the study included only a small number of donors, the genetic and exposure-history diversity represented was limited. Rarefaction of sorted-subset datasets indicated incomplete sequencing despite the large sequencing depth. Across a few donors, around 5.4% of naive CD4, around 3.5% of naive CD8, about 2% of memory CD4, and over 0.35% of memory CD8 clonotypes were shared. Sampling was restricted to blood, and TCR repertoires in tissues likely differ from the TCR repertoires found in blood.

The donors were healthy, HIV-negative adults with no recently reported acute infections or vaccinations. Only Caucasian adults living in Nashville, Tennessee, USA were represented among the donors. CD4+ T cells were enriched through magnetic negative selection, after which naive cells were positively selected on CD45RA and the remaining negative fraction served as the memory subset. Blood was obtained by leukapheresis, after which PBMCs were separated by Ficoll-Histopaque density gradient centrifugation and cryopreserved in liquid nitrogen vapor phase. Purity and quantity of every magnetically sorted T cell population were checked by analytical flow cytometry. Each sorted fraction had its genomic DNA isolated and then quantified by UV absorbance on a Nanodrop 2000c. Deletion took 2 bases off V and 4 bases off J, with a span of 8 bases between the germline ends. Including the terminal cysteine and phenylalanine, the CDR3 comprises 12 residues. The DNA shown is the 36-base CDR3, in frame from base 1. CDR1 GTSNPN and CDR2 SVGIG were looked up in the germline V gene (reference sequence).

Using the deep immunoSEQ assay, TCR CDR3 regions were amplified from genomic DNA by multiplex PCR. Extracted genomic DNA from each cell subset was distributed evenly across all wells of several immunoSEQ 96-well plates, and each plate was treated as a replicate. Each replicate PCR for sorted subsets received around 0.2 ug genomic DNA, equal to tens of thousands of T cell genomes. Purified libraries were quantified with a Qubit 3.0 fluorometer, sized on a Bioanalyzer 2100, and re-quantified with the KAPA Library Quantification kit. Every immunoSEQ 96-well plate was sequenced on a separate single-read 150-cycle Illumina NextSeq 550 flow cell. Processing in the source paper ran as follows. Because the immunoSEQ output held only junctional sequences and lacked quality scores, the filtering could not match the filtering applied to full-length reads. To assign V/J genes and CDR3, sequences were annotated against IMGT germline references using PyIR, a Python wrapper for IgBLAST v1.9. Any read was removed if the V/J assignment was weak (E-value above 1e-6), the CDR3 was missing, or the read contained stop codons, out-of-frame junctions, or ambiguous translated residues. V3J clonotypes were defined by identical inferred V gene, J gene, and CDR3 amino acid sequence. Percentage overlap between repertoires was computed as shared unique clonotypes divided by the size of the smaller repertoire. Richness of each repertoire was evaluated using RTK rarefaction, the Chao1 estimator, and Recon v2.1 estimates of unobserved clonotypes. Generation probabilities for all TCRbeta clonotypes obtained by the gDNA method from a handful of donors were computed using OLGA. TCRdb carries this immuneACCESS record with in-frame sequences only. Its versions omit some clonotypes, under half of them owing to an unresolved V gene in the studies checked, with the rest unexplained. V, J and clone size reflect that table, while D and trimming were determined from the DNA. The table for this sample lists over 2 million clones; roughly 96% of them were counted only once. The top ten clonotypes cover 0.13% of the sample.

Sequenced material: naive CD4+ T cells sorted from blood. Interpreted using the paper, the cell subset or site label stands for: CD45RA+ positively selected. In this chain, TRBV30 is recombined with TRBJ2-5; a confident D gene designation cannot be given. This receptor was taken from a man between 18 and 35 years old in good health. The CDR3 sequence is CAWSRPPETQYF. The DNA sequence reads TGTGCCTGGAGTCGCCCCCCAGAGACCCAGTACTTC.